What follows is one T cell receptor (beta chain) and its context. The data were produced by immunoSEQ multiplex PCR, yet TCRdb's version contains in-frame clones alone and is incomplete. The sample shows 250,000 to 350,000 clones, approximately 85% of them seen only once. This CDR3 spans 13 amino acids. J was trimmed by 5 bases and V by 6 bases; bases with no gene match: 8. From germline, CDR1 is SQVTM and CDR2 ANQGSEA. This entry comes from a study of blood T cell repertoires in COVID-19. About the research overall: T cells, B-cell-depleted T cells, or PBMCs provided the cDNA or gDNA that served as material.

In terms of age and location, participants ranged from roughly 18 to 95 years and lived in around 22 US areas. Cohorts were assigned according to the clinical history that participants reported. Among Cohort 3 donors, those recovered had two negative PCRs, clearance, or symptom resolution. The chain uses TRBV29-1 and TRBJ2-5; 8 nucleotides agree with TRBD1. Sequences were obtained from PBMCs or T cells enriched from blood (not recorded which). This TCR was recovered from a young woman who had recovered from COVID-19. The DNA of the CDR3 is TGCAGCGTACAGGGGGTAATAAGGGAGACCCAGTACTTC. This encodes CSVQGVIRETQYF.